This is a list of T cell receptor beta chains from one sample in a study of blood T cells in healthy people across ages. TCRdb independently ran MiXCR on the 5' RACE reads; one entry per CDR3 protein. The repertoire holds 550,000 to 700,000 distinct CDR3 sequences, with approximately 27% as singletons. The sample was blood. The receptor set was obtained from a woman aged 70 to 79 in good health. The CDR3 runs from the conserved cysteine through the conserved F or W. A D gene is named only where the DNA matches it firmly. Some rows mark clone size as missing; the rest say once, few, many or name a class of expanded clone.

TRBJ2-1,.,.,TRBV5-6,TGTGCCAGCAGCCCGGCCGCACACTACAATGAGCAGTTCTTC,CASSPAAHYNEQFF
TRBJ2-5,.,few,TRBV27,TGTGCCAGCAGTAGGGCCCAGGGAGAGACCCAGTACTTC,CASSRAQGETQYF
TRBJ2-7,.,.,TRBV7-2,TGTGCCAGCAGTCCGGGGATCCCAATCTACGAGCAGTACTTC,CASSPGIPIYEQYF
TRBJ1-2,.,.,TRBV12-3/TRBV12-4,TGTGCCAGCAGTTCCCCAGACCGGGAAATCGACTACACCTTC,CASSSPDREIDYTF
TRBJ2-3,TRBD2,few,TRBV6-2/TRBV6-3,TGTGCCAGCAGAGTGGGACTAGCGGTGCCAGATACGCAGTATTTT,CASRVGLAVPDTQYF
TRBJ2-1,TRBD2,few,TRBV6-2/TRBV6-3,TGTGCCAGCAGGAGACGGGCGGGGGGACACAATGAGCAGTTCTTC,CASRRRAGGHNEQFF
TRBJ2-5,.,.,TRBV4-2,TGTGCCAGCAGCCCGTACGGTCGGGGGGCCTTAGAAGAGACCCAGTACTTC,CASSPYGRGALEETQYF
TRBJ2-1,TRBD2,.,TRBV5-8,TGTGCCAGCAGCTTGGGACTAGCGGGGCTGTACAATGAGCAGTTCTTC,CASSLGLAGLYNEQFF
TRBJ1-2,.,.,TRBV20-1,TGCAGTGCTAGACTGAACTCTTATCTCTACACCTTC,CSARLNSYLYTF
TRBJ2-7,TRBD1,once,TRBV7-2,TGTGCCAGCAGCTCCAGCCGGGACAGGGTCCTCTCCTACGAGCAGTACTTC,CASSSSRDRVLSYEQYF
TRBJ2-5,.,.,TRBV7-7,TGTGCCAGCAGCTTAGATCTCCGCCAGACCCAGTACTTC,CASSLDLRQTQYF
TRBJ2-7,.,few,TRBV7-9,TGTGCCAGCAGCTTTACAGGGAGTTTCCGGTACGAGCAGTACTTC,CASSFTGSFRYEQYF
TRBJ2-7,.,once,TRBV7-9,TGTGCCAGCAGCTTAGCGTCTGGGGGAGACGACGAGCAGTACTTC,CASSLASGGDDEQYF
TRBJ2-5,.,.,TRBV6-5,TGTGCCAGCAGAAACAGGGCAGGGGAAGAGACCCAGTACTTC,CASRNRAGEETQYF
TRBJ2-7,.,.,TRBV20-1,TGCAGTGCTCGGCTGGCGGCGACCTACGAGCAGTACTTC,CSARLAATYEQYF
TRBJ1-1,.,.,TRBV12-3/TRBV12-4,TGTGCCAGCAGACCCACGGGAACTGAAGCTTTCTTT,CASRPTGTEAFF
TRBJ1-2,.,.,TRBV9,TGTGCCAGCAGCGTAGATGGAGGAAATTACGTCTATGGCTACACCTTC,CASSVDGGNYVYGYTF
TRBJ2-3,TRBD1,few,TRBV5-1,TGCGCCAGCAGCTCCGGGACAGGGGCGGGAGATACGCAGTATTTT,CASSSGTGAGDTQYF
TRBJ2-7,.,few,TRBV6-1,TGTGCCAGCAGGGACAGCCACGTCCACTCCTACGAGCAGTACTTC,CASRDSHVHSYEQYF
TRBJ2-5,.,.,TRBV5-1,TGCGCCAGCACTCCTGCCCAGCCCGGGGAGACCCAGTACTTC,CASTPAQPGETQYF
TRBJ2-5,.,.,TRBV20-1,TGCAGTGCTGGATCTCCCGGGACACCCCAAGAGACCCAGTACTTC,CSAGSPGTPQETQYF
TRBJ1-2,.,.,TRBV4-2,TGTGCCAGCAGCCAGGAAGTTCGGGGGGACTATGGCTACACCTTC,CASSQEVRGDYGYTF
TRBJ1-1,.,.,TRBV7-9,TGTGCCAGCAGCCATAGGGGTAATGAAGCTTTCTTT,CASSHRGNEAFF
TRBJ1-3,.,.,TRBV7-3,TGTGCCAGCAGCTTGGCGGCTGGAAACACCATATATTTT,CASSLAAGNTIYF
TRBJ1-2,.,few,TRBV29-1,TGCAGCGTCCGGACAGATGGCTATGGCTACACCTTC,CSVRTDGYGYTF
TRBJ1-2,.,.,TRBV20-1,TGCAGTGCTTTTTACAACTATGGCTACACCTTC,CSAFYNYGYTF
TRBJ2-1,TRBD2,few,TRBV6-5,TGTGCCAGCAGTTCCTTTTCAGCGGGGCGGCAGCTCTTC,CASSSFSAGRQLF
TRBJ2-7,.,few,TRBV13,TGTGCCAGCAGCTTACCCAGAAAGGCCTACGAGCAGTACTTC,CASSLPRKAYEQYF
TRBJ1-2,.,.,TRBV2,TGTGCCAGCAGTGAAAGGGCCGCAAGGCAGTTCTATGGCTACACCTTC,CASSERAARQFYGYTF
TRBJ2-2,TRBD1,few,TRBV24-1,TGTGCCACCAGTGATACCGGGACAGCAGACACCGGGGAGCGGCTTTTT,CATSDTGTADTGERLF
TRBJ1-1,.,.,TRBV10-3,TGTGCCATCAGTGAAACGGGGGCGGACACTGAAGCTTTCTTT,CAISETGADTEAFF
TRBJ2-5,.,few,TRBV7-2,TGTGCCAGCAGCTTAGCGGGGCATGGGGAGACCCAGTACTTC,CASSLAGHGETQYF
TRBJ1-2,.,few,TRBV12-3/TRBV12-4,TGTGCCAGCAGTCATGGGGGGACAAAAGGCTGCACCTTC,CASSHGGTKGCTF
TRBJ2-1,TRBD2,few,TRBV11-1,TGTGCCAGCAGCTCTGGGACTAGCCGGGCTGAGCAGTTCTTC,CASSSGTSRAEQFF
TRBJ1-4,TRBD1,.,TRBV6-5,TGTGCCAGCAGTTATTATCTGACAGGGAGGATGGGGTGGTTTTTT,CASSYYLTGRMGWFF
TRBJ1-1,.,.,TRBV21-1,TGTGCCAGCAGCAACGTGGTTATAGACGGTGGCCCTGGGGACACTGAAGCTTTCTTT,CASSNVVIDGGPGDTEAFF
TRBJ2-3,TRBD2,.,TRBV20-1,TGCAGTGCTAGAGATTCCGCGACTAGCGGCTACACAGATACGCAGTATTTT,CSARDSATSGYTDTQYF
TRBJ1-1,.,few,TRBV12-3/TRBV12-4,TGTGCCAGCAGACTCGACCAGGGCGCTGAAGCTTTCTTT,CASRLDQGAEAFF
TRBJ1-1,.,.,TRBV11-2,TGTGCCAGCAGCGTGACAGGCGATCCGAACACTGAAGCTTTCTTT,CASSVTGDPNTEAFF
TRBJ2-5,TRBD1,few,TRBV9,TGTGCCAGCAGCGTAGGCTCCGGGACAGGGGGGGTTCCAGAGACCCAGTACTTC,CASSVGSGTGGVPETQYF
TRBJ1-2,TRBD1,.,TRBV20-1,TGCAGTGCTAGGCGGGAACAGACAGGGAAGGGCTACACCTTC,CSARREQTGKGYTF
TRBJ2-5,.,few,TRBV4-3,TGCGCCAGCAGCCAAGATTTAGGCGATCTGGAGACCCAGTACTTC,CASSQDLGDLETQYF
TRBJ1-2,.,few,TRBV20-1,TGCAGTGCTAGAGCCCCCAGGGAAGGTTTTGGCTACACCTTC,CSARAPREGFGYTF
TRBJ2-1,TRBD1,.,TRBV4-3,TGCGCCAGCAGCACGCAAATGACCGGGACAGGGAATGAGCAGTTCTTC,CASSTQMTGTGNEQFF
TRBJ1-2,.,.,TRBV20-1,TGCAGTTCCACGGAGGCAGGGCAAGGGTATGGCTACACCTTC,CSSTEAGQGYGYTF